The clone carrying this TCR beta chain was recorded at least ten times. The data originate from a study of T-cell reconstitution after alpha-beta-depleted transplantation in children. During its preparation, the TCRbeta library received unique molecular identifiers. One entry per CDR3 protein results from TCRdb running MiXCR on the PCR reads. The profile shows 400,000 to 550,000 distinct CDR3 sequences, over 9.5% of them singletons. The sequence was obtained from a child aged 2-15 years with inherited bone marrow failure, due to receive a stem cell transplant. The material was PBMCs, obtained before TCRalphabeta/CD19-depleted stem cell transplant.

CDR3 region: CSVETSGRSQDEQYF. The CDR3 bases are TGCAGCGTGGAGACTAGCGGGAGGTCTCAGGACGAGCAGTACTTC. J is TRBJ2-7 and V is TRBV29-1; 13 bases are shared with TRBD2. The CDR3 is 15 amino acids. Germline V lookup: CDR1 SQVTM, CDR2 ANQGSEA. Trimming at V came to 6 bases and at J to 5 bases, leaving 10 bases not matched to a gene.